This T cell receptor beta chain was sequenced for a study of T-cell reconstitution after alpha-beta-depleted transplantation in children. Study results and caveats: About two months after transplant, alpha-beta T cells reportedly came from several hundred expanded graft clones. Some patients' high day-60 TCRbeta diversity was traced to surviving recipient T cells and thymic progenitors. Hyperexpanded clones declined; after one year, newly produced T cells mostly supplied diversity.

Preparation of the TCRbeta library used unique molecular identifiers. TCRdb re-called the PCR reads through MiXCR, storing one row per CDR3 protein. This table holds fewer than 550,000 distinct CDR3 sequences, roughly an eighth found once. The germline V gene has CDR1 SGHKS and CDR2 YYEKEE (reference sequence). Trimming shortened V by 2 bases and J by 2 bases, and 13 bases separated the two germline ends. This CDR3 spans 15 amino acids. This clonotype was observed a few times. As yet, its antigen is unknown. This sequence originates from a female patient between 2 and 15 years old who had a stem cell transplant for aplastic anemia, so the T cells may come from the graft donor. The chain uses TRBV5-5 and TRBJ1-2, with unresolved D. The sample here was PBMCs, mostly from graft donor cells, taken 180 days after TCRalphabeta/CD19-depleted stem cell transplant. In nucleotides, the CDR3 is TGTGCCAGCAGCTTTTCTACGTCGGCCAACTATGGCTACACCTTC. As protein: CASSFSTSANYGYTF.